One sample yielded the 19 T cell receptor beta chains listed below, sequenced in a study of lymphopenia after photon versus proton radiotherapy. Here immunoSEQ multiplex PCR was the method, and the copy in TCRdb shows in-frame clones only, minus some. Of fewer than 35,000 clones listed, 75% to 90% are singletons. Source: peripheral blood, taken from a patient treated with proton-based radiotherapy. Receptors originate from a woman aged 70 to 79 with pancreatic cancer. Some clones in this sample may be carry-over from other donors' samples.

The J gene is TRBJ1-2, the V gene TRBV7-2; D remains ambiguous. The CDR3 spans 14 residues. The V end lost 6 bases, the J end lost 4 bases, and 15 bases lay between the germline ends. Per the germline V gene, CDR1 is SGHTA and CDR2 is FQGNSA. CDR3 residues: CASSYPGLSYGYTF. CDR3 DNA sequence: TGTGCCAGCAGTTATCCGGGCCTTTCCTATGGCTACACCTTC.

This chain uses TRBV18 with TRBJ2-1, with TRBD1 matching over 7 bases. Germline V lookup: CDR1 KGHSH, CDR2 LQKENI. V shed 5 bases and J 0 bases; nucleotides not matched to a gene: 4. The CDR3 has 15 residues. CDR3 loop: CASSANRGSYNEQFF. The CDR3 bases are TGTGCCAGCTCAGCCAACAGGGGCTCCTACAATGAGCAGTTCTTC. Based on the CDR3 plus reference TRBV18 and TRBJ2-1, the full variable domain is NAGVMQNPRHLVRRRGQEARLRCSPMKGHSHVYWYRQLPEEGLKFMVYLQKENIIDESGMPKERFSAEFPKEGPSILRIQQVVRGDSAAYFCASSANRGSYNEQFFGPGTRLTVL.

V is TRBV7-2 and J is TRBJ1-2; D unclear. Germline lookup yields CDR1 SGHTA and CDR2 FQGNSA. Trimming removed 1 base at V and 1 base at J, with 4 bases between. There are 13 residues in the CDR3. In nucleotides, the CDR3 is TGTGCCAGCAGCTTAGACCTTAACTATGGCTACACCTTC. Translation: CASSLDLNYGYTF.

The chain carries TRBV30 and TRBJ2-1; D remains ambiguous. Deletions cut 2 bases from V and 6 bases from J, with 8 bases between. The CDR3 length is 12 residues. Germline V lookup: CDR1 GTSNPN, CDR2 SVGIG (reference sequence). CDR3 sequence: CAWSRALNEQFF. CDR3 in DNA: TGTGCCTGGAGTAGGGCCCTCAATGAGCAGTTCTTC.

This chain links TRBV2 with TRBJ2-1, with D possibly TRBD1 on 5 matching bases. V lost 3 bases and J 7 bases, leaving 10 bases between the germline ends. Germline V gene sequence: CDR1 SNHLY, CDR2 FYNNEI. The CDR3 contains 13 residues. The chain's CDR3 is CASSENRQNEQFF. The CDR3 nucleotides are TGTGCCAGCAGTGAGAATAGACAGAATGAGCAGTTCTTC.

J is TRBJ2-1 and V is TRBV11-1, with 8 bases fitting TRBD1. Germline V CDR1 and CDR2: SGHAT, FQDESV (reference sequence). The junction had 6 bases not matched to a gene; V was cut back by 5 bases and J by 0 bases. This CDR3 is built from 16 residues. CDR3 region: CASSTRGQSSYNEQFF. The CDR3 nucleotides read TGTGCCAGCAGCACCAGGGGGCAAAGCTCCTACAATGAGCAGTTCTTC.

This chain links TRBV7-2 with TRBJ2-1; no clear D gene. CDR1 SGHTA and CDR2 FQGNSA come from the germline V gene. The CDR3 extends over 13 amino acids. V was pared by 5 bases and J by 2 bases, with 7 bases between. For the CDR3, the DNA is TGTGCCAGCAGCGCATTCCCCTACAATGAGCAGTTCTTC. Its protein product is CASSAFPYNEQFF.

This sequence joins TRBV6-1 and TRBJ1-4; D ambiguous. This CDR3 spans 15 amino acids. Germline V gene lookup returns CDR1 MNHNS and CDR2 SASEGT. V lost 0 bases and J lost 10, with 15 bases in between. Here the CDR3 reads CASSEALPPRPKLFF. The CDR3 coding sequence is TGTGCCAGCAGTGAAGCGCTTCCCCCTAGGCCAAAACTGTTTTTT.

V and J are TRBV29-1 and TRBJ1-1; unclear D gene. This CDR3 contains 11 residues. CDR1 is SQVTM, CDR2 ANQGSEA, per germline. The CDR3 reads CSGEVNTEAFF. CDR3 sequence (DNA): TGCAGTGGGGAAGTGAACACTGAAGCTTTCTTT.

The J gene is TRBJ1-1, the V gene TRBV28, with 7 bases identical to TRBD1. Looked up from germline, CDR1 is MDHEN and CDR2 is SYDVKM. Losses at the gene ends were 3 bases for V and 4 bases for J; bases not matched to a gene: 8. This CDR3 contains 15 residues. CDR3 loop: CASSFTQGLFTEAFF. The CDR3 DNA is TGTGCCAGCAGTTTTACACAGGGGTTGTTCACTGAAGCTTTCTTT.

The rearrangement links TRBV29-1 to TRBJ2-3; 7 nucleotides match TRBD1. The V segment lost 3 bases and the J segment 11 bases; nucleotides outside the gene matches: 20. The CDR3 is made up of 16 amino acids. Germline-derived CDR1 and CDR2 are SQVTM and ANQGSEA. CDR3 sequence (DNA): TGCAGCGTTGATAGTTTAGACAGGGTAGATGGGTTGGAGCAGTATTTT. It yields the protein CSVDSLDRVDGLEQYF.

The chain couples TRBV15 to TRBJ2-2; perhaps TRBD2 as D (6 bases). The CDR3 runs 15 residues. The V and J ends lost 0 bases and 8 bases respectively, with 13 bases between them. The germline V gene encodes CDR1 LNHNV and CDR2 YYDKDF (reference sequence). This CDR3 is CATSRDTAEGGELFF. DNA of the CDR3: TGTGCCACCAGCAGAGATACGGCGGAGGGAGGGGAGCTGTTTTTT.

By share, this clone ranks as medium-sized. The V gene is TRBV5-6, the J gene TRBJ2-1; 13 positions agree with TRBD2. J lost 6 bases, V lost 3 bases, and 12 bases had no gene match. CDR1 and CDR2 from the germline V gene are SGHDT and YYEEEE. The CDR3 spans 18 residues. CDR3 in amino acids: CASSSRRLLAGGPNEQFF. The DNA of the CDR3 is TGTGCCAGCAGCTCCCGCCGCCTACTAGCGGGAGGGCCCAATGAGCAGTTCTTC.

This clone was recorded only once. The genes are TRBV12-2 and TRBJ2-1; the D call TRBD2 from the table was never checked on the DNA. TRBV12-2 constitutes a pseudogene. The CDR3 spans 15 residues. As DNA, the CDR3 is TGTGCAAGTCGCTCACGGACTAGTTTCTACAATGAGCAGTTCTTC. Protein: CASRSRTSFYNEQFF.

The chain has TRBV5-1 and TRBJ1-1; a weak D match, TRBD1 (5 bases). Trimming took 4 bases from V and 0 from J, leaving 10 bases between them. Germline V gives CDR1 SGHRS, CDR2 YFSETQ. This CDR3 spans 14 amino acids. CDR3 sequence reads: CASSTEGLNTEAFF. The CDR3 DNA follows: TGCGCCAGCAGCACGGAGGGGTTGAACACTGAAGCTTTCTTT.

The J gene is TRBJ1-1, the V gene TRBV19; possible D gene TRBD1, 5 bases. CDR1 LNHDA and CDR2 SQIVND come from the germline V gene (reference sequence). With 2 bases removed from V and 2 bases from J, the gap between germline ends came to 12 bases. This CDR3 contains 15 residues. Written as DNA, the CDR3 is TGTGCCAGTAGTATAATGGGGGACCGTAACACTGAAGCTTTCTTT. Translating gives CASSIMGDRNTEAFF.

The V and J genes are TRBV7-9 and TRBJ1-6; 7 positions agree with TRBD1. Germline V gives CDR1 SEHNR, CDR2 FQNEAQ (reference sequence). J lost 5 bases, V lost 6 bases, and 7 bases had no gene match. CDR3 length: 15 residues. This CDR3 is CASRGGTDHNSPLHF. The DNA for the CDR3 is TGTGCCAGCAGAGGCGGGACAGATCATAATTCACCCCTCCACTTT.

This chain uses TRBV21-1 with TRBJ1-5. TRBV21-1 is marked as a pseudogene. The CDR3 spans 16 residues. The chain's CDR3 is CASSNAAIPRNQPQHF. The CDR3 bases are TGTGCCAGCAGCAATGCAGCCATCCCGCGCAATCAGCCCCAGCATTTT.

In its sample, this clone was seen once. The chain recombines TRBV7-8 with TRBJ1-1, with no clear D. Germline CDR1 and CDR2: SGHVS and FQNEAQ. Trimming left V 5 bases short and J 3 bases short, with 13 bases between. The CDR3 runs to 14 residues. CDR3 nucleotides: TGTGCCAGCAGCACCAGCTACAGCGACACTGAAGCTTTCTTT. This codes for CASSTSYSDTEAFF.